One and the same sample provided the 30 T cell receptor beta chains below, sequenced in a study of control samples from healthy donors and cancer patients. Using immunoSEQ multiplex PCR, the repertoire was profiled, and TCRdb retains in-frame clones only, with some absent. The sample contains about 55,000 clones, roughly 95% of which appear only once. Sequencing was performed on blood. The receptor set was obtained from a woman between 18 and 30 years old in good health.

V usage is TRBV30 and J usage is TRBJ1-6, with unresolved D. V shed 0 bases and J shed 5 bases, with 2 bases lying between them. Germline V gene sequence: CDR1 GTSNPN, CDR2 SVGIG (reference sequence). CDR3 length equals 12 residues. The CDR3 spells CAWSVNNSPLHF. The CDR3 nucleotides read TGTGCCTGGAGTGTAAATAATTCACCCCTCCACTTT. Complete variable domain (other parts from reference TRBV30 and TRBJ1-6): SQTIHQWPATLVQPVGSPLSLECTVEGTSNPNLYWYRQAAGRGLQLLFYSVGIGQISSEVPQNLSASRPQDRQFILSSKKLLLSDSGFYLCAWSVNNSPLHFGNGTRLTVT.

This clone was observed a handful of times. The chain recombines TRBV11-2 with TRBJ2-7, with TRBD2 matching 9 bases. This CDR3 comprises 15 residues. V shed 4 bases, J shed 4 bases, and the junction held 8 bases outside the gene matches. CDR1 SGHAT and CDR2 FQNNGV come from the germline V gene. The CDR3: CASSSSGGQLYEQYF. The CDR3 DNA follows: TGTGCCAGCAGCTCGAGCGGGGGGCAACTTTACGAGCAGTACTTC.

This chain uses TRBV11-2 with TRBJ2-7; D may be TRBD2 (6 bases). Per the germline V gene, CDR1 is SGHAT and CDR2 is FQNNGV. This CDR3 has 15 residues. V was trimmed by 5 bases and J by 4 bases, leaving 18 bases between them. The CDR3 sequence is CASSRGGNYPYEQYF. CDR3 DNA sequence: TGTGCCAGCAGCAGAGGAGGGAATTACCCTTACGAGCAGTACTTC.

This clone was counted only a few times. The chain employs TRBV27 and TRBJ1-6; 8 nucleotides align to TRBD1. The CDR3 runs to 14 residues. Germline values: CDR1 MNHEY, CDR2 SMNVEV (reference sequence). V lost 8 bases and J lost 9; bases outside the gene matches: 9. CDR3 nucleotide sequence: TGTGCCAGCCTCCGGACAGGGATAGGTTCACCCCTCCACTTT. This codes for CASLRTGIGSPLHF.

The V and J genes are TRBV28 and TRBJ2-4; D may be TRBD1 (6 bases). V lost 1 base, J lost 6 bases, and 13 bases lay in between. CDR1 is MDHEN, CDR2 SYDVKM, per germline. There are 15 residues in the CDR3. The CDR3 reads CASSLSRGQRNIQYF. CDR3 DNA: TGTGCCAGCAGTTTATCCCGGGGACAAAGAAACATTCAGTACTTC. The full variable domain, with the rest looked up from reference TRBV28 and TRBJ2-4, is DVKVTQSSRYLVKRTGEKVFLECVQDMDHENMFWYRQDPGLGLRLIYFSYDVKMKEKGDIPEGYSVSREKKERFSLILESASTNQTSMYLCASSLSRGQRNIQYFGAGTRLSVL.

This chain connects TRBV10-1 to TRBJ2-1; 10 bases are a match to TRBD2. This CDR3 region has 19 residues. From germline, CDR1 is WNHNN and CDR2 SYGVQD (reference sequence). As DNA, the CDR3 is TGCCCCCCCCGTGGCCGGGGGGCTAGCGGGGGTTTCACCTACAATGAGCAGTTCTTC. Translated: CPPRGRGASGGFTYNEQFF.

This sequence joins TRBV3-1 (or the pseudogene TRBV3-2) and TRBJ1-1; perhaps TRBD1 as D (5 bases). The length of the CDR3 is 15 residues. Trimming stripped 1 base from V and 1 base from J, with 10 bases between. CDR1 and CDR2 (germline): LGHDT, YNNKEL (reference sequence). The CDR3 DNA is TGTGCCAGCAGCCAAGTGGTGGGGGGGAACACTGAAGCTTTCTTT. It encodes CASSQVVGGNTEAFF.

This chain joins TRBV5-1 and TRBJ1-2, with unresolved D. CDR1 is SGHRS and CDR2 is YFSETQ in the germline V gene. V lost 0 bases, J lost 6 bases, and 9 bases lay in between. This CDR3 contains 13 residues. The CDR3 spells CASSLVGENGYTF. CDR3 DNA sequence: TGCGCCAGCAGCTTGGTGGGTGAGAATGGCTACACCTTC.

With regard to this clone: The sample carries other DNA sequences with the same CDR3. The V gene is TRBV5-8, the J gene TRBJ2-5, with D perhaps assigned TRBD1 or TRBD2 (6 bases each). CDR3 size: 15 residues. Trimming took 2 bases from V and 1 from J, leaving 12 bases between them. Per germline, CDR1 SGHTS and CDR2 YDEGEE. Written as DNA, the CDR3 is TGTGCCAGCAGCTTAGGTCGGGGGCCCCAAGAGACCCAGTACTTC. It encodes CASSLGRGPQETQYF.

J is TRBJ1-3 and V is TRBV4-3, with D perhaps TRBD1 (6 bases). The CDR3 runs 16 residues. The V end lost 2 bases, the J end lost 4 bases, and 15 bases lay between the germline ends. CDR1 is LGHNA and CDR2 is YSLEER in the germline V gene. In DNA, the CDR3 is TGCGCCAGCAGCCAAATCACAGGGCACTCCGGAAACACCATATATTTT. Translating gives CASSQITGHSGNTIYF.

The count of this clone is one. The chain combines TRBV29-1 with TRBJ1-5; a weak D match, TRBD1 (6 bases). V lost 3 bases to trimming and J lost 6 bases, with 12 bases between them. The CDR3 is made up of 13 amino acids. In germline, CDR1 is SQVTM, CDR2 ANQGSEA. In DNA form, the CDR3 reads TGCAGCGTTGAGTCGGGGGGCGGTCAGCCCCAGCATTTT. It translates to CSVESGGGQPQHF. The full variable domain, in which reference TRBV29-1 and TRBJ1-5 provide the parts outside the CDR3, is SAVISQKPSRDICQRGTSLTIQCQVDSQVTMMFWYRQQPGQSLTLIATANQGSEATYESGFVIDKFPISRPNLTFSTLTVSNMSPEDSSIYLCSVESGGGQPQHFGDGTRLSIL.

This clone was seen only once. CDR3 protein: CASSLGTEAFF. CDR3 DNA sequence: TGTGCCAGCAGCTTAGGCACTGAAGCTTTCTTT. The chain has TRBV11-2 and TRBJ1-1; D gene unclear. V dropped 1 base and J dropped 4 bases, with 1 base sitting between them. There are 11 residues in the CDR3. Germline CDR1 reads SGHAT; CDR2 reads FQNNGV.

A single count supports this clone. V and J are TRBV6-2 or TRBV6-3 and TRBJ2-7; the D is unclear. The ends were cut back, 4 bases at V and 6 bases at J, with 16 bases in the middle. The CDR3 covers 14 residues. CDR1 is MNHEY, CDR2 SVGEGT, per germline. The CDR3 reads CASSWDGLRREQYF. The CDR3 DNA follows: TGTGCCAGCAGTTGGGATGGGTTACGTCGCGAGCAGTACTTC.

The V call is TRBV6-5, the J call TRBJ1-2; no firm D call. V lost 6 bases to trimming and J lost 5 bases, with 13 bases between them. The germline V gene has CDR1 MNHEY and CDR2 SVGAGI. The CDR3 spans 13 residues. The CDR3 DNA sequence: TGTGCCAGCAGCCCCAGGCCAGCGTATGGCTACACCTTC. Its translation is CASSPRPAYGYTF.

The chain combines TRBV5-1 with TRBJ2-1; TRBD1 agrees at 8 bases. Germline values: CDR1 SGHRS, CDR2 YFSETQ. The V gene end was trimmed by 4 bases and the J gene end by 2 bases; junction bases not matched to a gene: 5. The CDR3 has 15 amino acids. CDR3 nucleotides: TGCGCCAGCAGCAGAGGACAGGGAGCCTACAATGAGCAGTTCTTC. Protein product: CASSRGQGAYNEQFF.

The chain is built from TRBV15 and TRBJ2-1; 8 bases are shared with TRBD2. Germline V CDR1 and CDR2: LNHNV, YYDKDF (reference sequence). CDR3 size: 18 residues. With V trimmed by 7 bases and J by 0 bases, 14 bases remained unmatched. The CDR3 DNA reads as TGTGCCACCAATTCGCCCTTTTCGGGGGGGAGCTCCTACAATGAGCAGTTCTTC. Translating gives CATNSPFSGGSSYNEQFF.

The CDR3 DNA reads as TGTGCCAGCAGTGGGGTGAGGGGGCGCGAAAACTATGGCTACACCTTC. It encodes CASSGVRGRENYGYTF. The chain joins TRBV6-4 to TRBJ1-2; TRBD1 agrees at 7 bases. The CDR3 length is 16 residues. J gave up 2 bases and V 4 bases, and 10 bases lay outside the gene matches. Germline V gene lookup returns CDR1 MRHNA and CDR2 SNTAGT.

This clone was recorded only once. The rearrangement links TRBV30 to TRBJ2-2, with 9 bases identical to TRBD2. Germline CDR1 and CDR2: GTSNPN and SVGIG (reference sequence). The CDR3 contains 14 residues. After removal of 7 bases from V and 8 bases from J, the junction contained 11 bases not matched to a gene. The CDR3 is CASSSGGWLGELFF. CDR3 sequence (DNA): TGTGCCTCTAGTAGCGGGGGTTGGTTGGGGGAGCTGTTTTTT. The full variable domain, completed using reference TRBV30 and TRBJ2-2, is SQTIHQWPATLVQPVGSPLSLECTVEGTSNPNLYWYRQAAGRGLQLLFYSVGIGQISSEVPQNLSASRPQDRQFILSSKKLLLSDSGFYLCASSSGGWLGELFFGEGSRLTVL.

This chain uses TRBV6-5 with TRBJ1-2; 9 bases line up with TRBD1. With 8 bases clipped from V and 2 bases from J, the junction kept 9 bases outside the gene matches. This CDR3 contains 15 residues. Germline-derived CDR1 and CDR2 are MNHEY and SVGAGI. The CDR3 DNA reads as TGTGCCAGCGGCGACAGGGGGAAAATGAACTATGGCTACACCTTC. This gives the protein CASGDRGKMNYGYTF.

V usage is TRBV19 and J usage is TRBJ2-2; 11 bases agree with TRBD1. The ends lost 10 bases at V and 7 bases at J; junction bases unmatched: 8. The CDR3 contains 14 residues. Looked up from germline, CDR1 is LNHDA and CDR2 is SQIVND (reference sequence). This chain's CDR3 is CATETGQGVGELFF. The CDR3 bases are TGTGCCACCGAAACGGGACAGGGGGTCGGGGAGCTGTTTTTT.

The chain recombines TRBV30 with TRBJ1-2, with D unclear. This CDR3 comprises 12 residues. Trimming left V 8 bases short and J 8 bases short, with 18 bases between. CDR1 is GTSNPN and CDR2 is SVGIG in the germline V gene (reference sequence). CDR3 in amino acids: CAQRGGSGGYTF. CDR3 in DNA: TGTGCCCAAAGAGGAGGATCTGGAGGCTACACCTTC.

This chain uses TRBV4-1 with TRBJ1-2; 8 bases match TRBD1. V was pared by 1 base and J by 3 bases, with 10 bases of the junction left unmatched. Germline CDR1 and CDR2: MGHRA and YSYEKL. The CDR3 loop spans 17 amino acids. CDR3 bases: TGCGCCAGCAGCCAAGCGCAGGGGGCGCGAGCTGACTATGGCTACACCTTC. It specifies CASSQAQGARADYGYTF.

The V and J genes are TRBV30 and TRBJ1-2, with TRBD1 identical over 9 bases. CDR1 is GTSNPN and CDR2 is SVGIG in the germline V gene (reference sequence). The CDR3 runs to 13 residues. V gave up 3 bases and J gave up 6 bases; unmatched junction bases: 5. CDR3: CAWRTGTGNGYTF. The CDR3 DNA sequence: TGTGCCTGGAGGACCGGGACAGGGAATGGCTACACCTTC.

The chain has TRBV29-1 and TRBJ2-3; D might be TRBD1 or TRBD2, each matching 6 bases. Trimming removed 6 bases at V and 0 bases at J, with 7 bases between. The length of the CDR3 is 12 residues. Germline-derived CDR1 and CDR2 are SQVTM and ANQGSEA. CDR3 sequence: CSVGGSTDTQYF. DNA of the CDR3: TGCAGCGTAGGGGGGAGCACAGATACGCAGTATTTT.

This clone has just a few counts. DNA for the CDR3: TGCGCCAGCAGCCAAGTGACAGGTCCCGACTACGAGCAGTACTTC. Amino acid sequence: CASSQVTGPDYEQYF. The chain employs TRBV4-1 and TRBJ2-7, with D maybe TRBD1 (6 bases). V gave up 1 base and J gave up 3 bases, with 13 bases separating them. The CDR3 covers 15 residues. Germline V gives CDR1 MGHRA, CDR2 YSYEKL.

The V call is TRBV20-1, the J call TRBJ2-3; D not certain. Germline V gene sequence: CDR1 DFQATT, CDR2 SNEGSKA (reference sequence). The CDR3 covers 11 residues. Trimming stripped 3 bases from V and 5 bases from J, with 6 bases between. The CDR3 nucleotides are TGCAGTGCTAGTGACCTAGATACGCAGTATTTT. Protein: CSASDLDTQYF.

This sequence joins TRBV19 and TRBJ1-4; D gene ambiguous. This CDR3 spans 11 amino acids. Germline V gene data show CDR1 as LNHDA and CDR2 as SQIVND (reference sequence). V gave up 2 bases and J gave up 8 bases, with 3 bases separating them. CDR3 sequence reads: CASSISEKLFF. The CDR3 DNA reads TGTGCCAGTAGTATAAGCGAAAAACTGTTTTTT.

The V and J genes are TRBV5-4 and TRBJ1-2; D not certain. CDR3 size: 15 residues. Germline CDR1 reads SGHNT; CDR2 reads YYREEE (reference sequence). Trimming shortened V by 1 base and J by 4 bases, and 14 bases separated the two germline ends. The chain's CDR3 is CASSLPYSLTYGYTF. The DNA of the CDR3 is TGTGCCAGCAGCTTGCCATACTCTCTCACCTATGGCTACACCTTC.

The chain couples TRBV2 to TRBJ2-7, with D perhaps assigned TRBD1 or TRBD2 (5 bases each). The CDR3 runs to 15 residues. The V gene lost 7 bases and the J gene lost 6 bases, with 22 bases spanning the gap. The germline V gene encodes CDR1 SNHLY and CDR2 FYNNEI. The CDR3: CASTLKGQSGPEQYF. In DNA form, the CDR3 reads TGTGCCAGCACCCTAAAGGGGCAGTCGGGGCCCGAGCAGTACTTC.

This clone was found once. The chain uses TRBV23-1 and TRBJ2-2; D is uncertain. TRBV23-1 is given ORF status, its function remaining uncertain. V lost 4 bases, J lost 3 bases, and 6 bases lay in between. CDR3 length: 13 residues. DNA for the CDR3: TGCGCCAGCAGTCCAGGAGACACCGGGGAGCTGTTTTTT. It is translated as CASSPGDTGELFF.